The TCR beta chain described here comes from a study of control samples from healthy donors and cancer patients. Profiling relied on immunoSEQ multiplex PCR, and the TCRdb table lists in-frame clones only, not all of them. The data show about 55,000 clones, approximately 91% seen once. This CDR3 comprises 13 residues. Germline V lookup: CDR1 GTSNPN, CDR2 SVGIG (reference sequence). V gave up 3 bases and J gave up 8 bases, with 11 bases separating them. Sequenced material: blood. This TCR was recovered from a man in his forties or fifties in good health. The chain joins TRBV30 to TRBJ1-6; TRBD1 is a possible D gene (6 bases). In DNA form, the CDR3 reads TGTGCCTGGAGCGGACAGTTTTATTCACCCCTCCACTTT. Translation gives CAWSGQFYSPLHF. Looking up the rest from reference TRBV30 and TRBJ1-6 gives the full variable domain: SQTIHQWPATLVQPVGSPLSLECTVEGTSNPNLYWYRQAAGRGLQLLFYSVGIGQISSEVPQNLSASRPQDRQFILSSKKLLLSDSGFYLCAWSGQFYSPLHFGNGTRLTVT.